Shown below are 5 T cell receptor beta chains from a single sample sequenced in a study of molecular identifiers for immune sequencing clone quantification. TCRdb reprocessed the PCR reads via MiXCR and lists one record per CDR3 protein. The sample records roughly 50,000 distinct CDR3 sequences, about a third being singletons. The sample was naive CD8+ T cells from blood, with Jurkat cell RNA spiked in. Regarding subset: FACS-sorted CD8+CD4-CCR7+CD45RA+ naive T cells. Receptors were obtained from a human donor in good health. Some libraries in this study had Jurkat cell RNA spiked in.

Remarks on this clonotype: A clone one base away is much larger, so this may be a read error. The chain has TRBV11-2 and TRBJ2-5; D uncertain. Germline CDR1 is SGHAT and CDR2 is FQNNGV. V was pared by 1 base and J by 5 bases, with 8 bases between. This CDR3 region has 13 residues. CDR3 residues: CASSLAGVETQYF. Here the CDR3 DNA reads TGTGCCAGCAGCTTAGCCGGCGTGGAGACCCAGTACTTC.

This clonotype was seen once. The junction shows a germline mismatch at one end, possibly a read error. The CDR3 region has the DNA TGCGCCAGCAGACAAGAGCCCCAGTTGGTCTACGAGCAGTACTTC. It is translated as CASRQEPQLVYEQYF. The chain links TRBV4-1 to TRBJ2-7; D unresolved. Germline V gives CDR1 MGHRA, CDR2 YSYEKL. The CDR3 is made up of 15 amino acids.

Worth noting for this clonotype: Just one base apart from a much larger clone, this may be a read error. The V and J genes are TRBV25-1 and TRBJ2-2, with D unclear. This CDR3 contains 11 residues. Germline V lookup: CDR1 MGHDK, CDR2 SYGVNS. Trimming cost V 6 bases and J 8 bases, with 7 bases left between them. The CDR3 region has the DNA TGTGCCAGCAGACTCACAGGGGAGCTGTTTTTT. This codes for CASRLTGELFF.

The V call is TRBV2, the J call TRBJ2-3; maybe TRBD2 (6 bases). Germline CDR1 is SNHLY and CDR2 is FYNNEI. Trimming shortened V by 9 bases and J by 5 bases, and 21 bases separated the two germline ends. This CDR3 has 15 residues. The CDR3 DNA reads TGTGCCAGTCGGCGCGGGCGGGGCCCCCAAGATACGCAGTATTTT. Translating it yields CASRRGRGPQDTQYF. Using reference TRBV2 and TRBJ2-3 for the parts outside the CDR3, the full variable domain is EPEVTQTPSHQVTQMGQEVILRCVPISNHLYFYWYRQILGQKVEFLVSFYNNEISEKSEIFDDQFSVERPDGSNFTLKIRSTKLEDSAMYFCASRRGRGPQDTQYFGPGTRLTVL.

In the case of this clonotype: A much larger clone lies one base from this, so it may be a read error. CDR3 bases: TGTGCCGGCAGTTCTAGCTATACGCAGTATTTT. Its protein product is CAGSSSYTQYF. V gene TRBV28 combines with J gene TRBJ2-3; D might be TRBD2 (5 bases). The CDR3 contains 11 residues. The germline V gene has CDR1 MDHEN and CDR2 SYDVKM.